A selection of T cell receptor beta chains follows, all from one sample in a study of graft-versus-host responses after intestinal transplantation. Sequencing used immunoSEQ multiplex PCR; TCRdb keeps in-frame clones, though not all of them. Of 15,000 to 20,000 clones in the sample, roughly four fifths are singletons; the top ten hold 3% to 4%. The sample in question was ileum tissue, obtained less than 600 days after intestinal transplantation. The receptors shown here come from a human patient who received an intestinal transplant, so some T cells may come from the graft donor. CDR3s include the opening cysteine and the closing phenylalanine or tryptophan. The D gene is left open where the match is weak. The size of a clone is reported for some rows only, either as once, few or many, or as a class for expanded clones.

TRBV5-1	-	TRBJ1-1	-	CASSFGGEGTEAFF	TGCGCCAGCAGCTTTGGAGGGGAGGGCACTGAAGCTTTCTTT
TRBV19	TRBD1	TRBJ2-7	-	CASGTGLTYEQYF	TGTGCCAGTGGGACAGGGCTCACCTACGAGCAGTACTTC
TRBV18	-	TRBJ2-7	once	CASSLGSGPAYEQYF	TGTGCCAGCTCGCTCGGGTCAGGGCCAGCCTACGAGCAGTACTTC
TRBV5-6	-	TRBJ2-2	-	CASSLAVVTGELFF	TGTGCCAGCAGCTTGGCGGTAGTAACCGGGGAGCTGTTTTTT
TRBV28	-	TRBJ2-7	-	CASKPPGAAYEQYF	TGTGCCAGCAAGCCCCCCGGCGCAGCCTACGAGCAGTACTTC
TRBV30	TRBD2	TRBJ2-1	-	CAWTQTSGGREFF	TGTGCCTGGACTCAGACTAGCGGGGGGCGGGAGTTCTTC
TRBV5-1	-	TRBJ1-1	-	CASSLLDTEAFF	TGCGCCAGCAGCTTGCTGGACACTGAAGCTTTCTTT
TRBV7-3	TRBD2	TRBJ2-3	once	CATLAGYCTDTQYF	TGTGCCACGTTAGCGGGGTACTGCACAGATACGCAGTATTTT
TRBV5-1	TRBD1	TRBJ1-2	-	CASSPGPGTGYGYTF	TGCGCCAGCAGCCCCGGTCCCGGGACAGGGTATGGCTACACCTTC
TRBV13	-	TRBJ1-5	-	CASSANRKGNNQPQHF	TGTGCCAGCAGCGCCAACCGCAAGGGTAACAATCAGCCCCAGCATTTT
TRBV7-3	-	TRBJ2-2	-	CASSLGRANTGELFF	TGTGCCAGCAGCCTAGGGCGGGCGAACACCGGGGAGCTGTTTTTT